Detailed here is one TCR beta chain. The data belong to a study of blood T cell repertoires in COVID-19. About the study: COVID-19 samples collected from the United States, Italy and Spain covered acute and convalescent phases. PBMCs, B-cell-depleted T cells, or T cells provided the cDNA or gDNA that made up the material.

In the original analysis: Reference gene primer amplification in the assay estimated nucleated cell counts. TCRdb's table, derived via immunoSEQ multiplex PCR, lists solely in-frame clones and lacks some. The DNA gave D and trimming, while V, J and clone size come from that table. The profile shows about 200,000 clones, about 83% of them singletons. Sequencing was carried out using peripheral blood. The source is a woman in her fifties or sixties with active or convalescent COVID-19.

The CDR3 nucleotides read TGCGCCAGCAGGTCCGGACAGCAGAACACTGAAGCTTTCTTT. It translates to CASRSGQQNTEAFF. The rearrangement links TRBV5-1 to TRBJ1-1, with D perhaps matching TRBD1 (6 bases). V was trimmed by 5 bases and J by 1 base, leaving 12 bases between them. Germline V gives CDR1 SGHRS, CDR2 YFSETQ. The CDR3 contains 14 residues.